The sequence of this T cell receptor beta chain was determined in a study of blood T cell repertoires in COVID-19. Overall study: In each case, the material was cDNA or gDNA derived from T cells, B-cell-depleted T cells, or PBMCs.

In the original processing: Reference gene primer amplification yielded estimated nucleated cell counts. Sequenced by immunoSEQ multiplex PCR; TCRdb stores in-frame clones only, minus some. The V and J calls and clone size are taken from that table; D and trimming were inferred from the DNA. The table includes around 55,000 clones, around nine tenths detected once. V gave up 2 bases and J gave up 7 bases, with 17 bases separating them. Germline CDR1 and CDR2: MDHEN and SYDVKM. This CDR3 region has 15 residues. The J gene is TRBJ1-2, the V gene TRBV28, with a possible D match to TRBD1 (6 bases). What was sequenced was peripheral blood. The clonotype originates from a human donor with active COVID-19. The donor label of this sample is uncertain. CDR3 nucleotide sequence: TGTGCCAGCAGTTTAAGTACACGGGGGGCCGTTGGCTACACCTTC. Translation gives CASSLSTRGAVGYTF.